A selection of T cell receptor beta chains follows, all from one sample in a study of T-cell reconstitution after alpha-beta-depleted transplantation in children. TCRdb independently ran MiXCR on the PCR reads; one entry per CDR3 protein. The sample gives fewer than 700,000 distinct CDR3 sequences, 13% of which show up once; roughly 2.3% is in the top ten. The source was PBMCs, mostly from graft donor cells, collected 360 days after TCRalphabeta/CD19-depleted stem cell transplant. The receptors come from a male patient aged 10 to 17 who had a stem cell transplant for acute myeloid leukemia, so the T cells may come from the graft donor. The CDR3 runs from the conserved cysteine through the conserved F or W. The D gene is left open where the match is weak. Clone size is stated in some rows and not others, as once, few, many or a class when expanded.

d_gene: TRBD1
v_gene: TRBV7-9
abundance: many
j_gene: TRBJ2-7
CDR3aa: CASSLDRGISYEQYF
CDR3nt: TGTGCCAGCAGCTTGGACAGGGGAATCTCCTACGAGCAGTACTTC

d_gene: -
v_gene: TRBV21-1
abundance: -
j_gene: TRBJ2-3
CDR3aa: CASSRTGTSGTSTDTQYF
CDR3nt: TGTGCCAGCAGCAGGACCGGGACTAGCGGGACTAGCACAGATACGCAGTATTTT

d_gene: -
v_gene: TRBV27
abundance: -
j_gene: TRBJ2-7
CDR3aa: CASTSTRLHYEQYF
CDR3nt: TGTGCCAGCACGTCGACTCGATTACACTACGAGCAGTACTTC

d_gene: -
v_gene: TRBV20-1
abundance: -
j_gene: TRBJ2-6
CDR3aa: CSARDPGLVSGANVLTF
CDR3nt: TGCAGTGCTAGAGATCCGGGTTTGGTCTCTGGGGCCAACGTCCTGACTTTC

d_gene: -
v_gene: TRBV28
abundance: -
j_gene: TRBJ2-7
CDR3aa: CASSPMGVAYEQYF
CDR3nt: TGTGCCAGCAGCCCCATGGGCGTGGCCTACGAGCAGTACTTC

d_gene: TRBD2
v_gene: TRBV4-3
abundance: -
j_gene: TRBJ2-2
CDR3aa: CASSRRGLNTGELFF
CDR3nt: TGCGCCAGCAGCCGAAGGGGACTAAATACCGGGGAGCTGTTTTTT

d_gene: TRBD2
v_gene: TRBV28
abundance: -
j_gene: TRBJ2-3
CDR3aa: CASSSGGWAPGTDTQYF
CDR3nt: TGTGCCAGCAGTTCCGGGGGGTGGGCCCCGGGCACAGATACGCAGTATTTT

d_gene: -
v_gene: TRBV2
abundance: -
j_gene: TRBJ2-7
CDR3aa: CASSDQGNSYEQYF
CDR3nt: TGTGCCAGCAGTGATCAGGGGAATTCCTACGAGCAGTACTTC

d_gene: TRBD2
v_gene: TRBV5-1
abundance: -
j_gene: TRBJ2-3
CDR3aa: CASSLEAGGITDTQYF
CDR3nt: TGCGCCAGCAGCTTGGAAGCGGGGGGGATCACAGATACGCAGTATTTT

d_gene: TRBD2
v_gene: TRBV20-1
abundance: -
j_gene: TRBJ2-2
CDR3aa: CSALMGLAGVQTGELFF
CDR3nt: TGCAGTGCTTTGATGGGACTAGCGGGAGTTCAAACCGGGGAGCTGTTTTTT

d_gene: TRBD2
v_gene: TRBV29-1
abundance: many
j_gene: TRBJ2-7
CDR3aa: CSVVSTSGSSYEQYF
CDR3nt: TGCAGCGTCGTTTCGACTAGCGGCAGCTCCTACGAGCAGTACTTC

d_gene: TRBD1
v_gene: TRBV2
abundance: few
j_gene: TRBJ1-6
CDR3aa: CASKLRGPESPLHF
CDR3nt: TGTGCCAGCAAACTCAGGGGGCCGGAATCACCCCTCCACTTT

d_gene: -
v_gene: TRBV7-8
abundance: many
j_gene: TRBJ2-3
CDR3aa: CASSFGGDGTDTQYF
CDR3nt: TGTGCCAGCAGCTTCGGGGGAGACGGCACAGATACGCAGTATTTT

d_gene: TRBD1
v_gene: TRBV5-1
abundance: -
j_gene: TRBJ2-1
CDR3aa: CASSPGLTGSYNEQFF
CDR3nt: TGCGCCAGCAGCCCAGGCTTGACAGGGTCCTACAATGAGCAGTTCTTC

d_gene: -
v_gene: TRBV2
abundance: few
j_gene: TRBJ1-5
CDR3aa: CASSEAGRGGQPQHF
CDR3nt: TGTGCCAGCAGTGAAGCCGGCAGGGGCGGTCAGCCCCAGCATTTT

d_gene: -
v_gene: TRBV4-3
abundance: few
j_gene: TRBJ2-3
CDR3aa: CASSQDPTDSDTQYF
CDR3nt: TGCGCCAGCAGCCAAGACCCGACAGATTCAGATACGCAGTATTTT

d_gene: TRBD2
v_gene: TRBV6-2/TRBV6-3
abundance: few
j_gene: TRBJ2-3
CDR3aa: CASSSSGTARDTQYF
CDR3nt: TGTGCCAGCAGTTCTAGCGGGACCGCCCGAGATACGCAGTATTTT

d_gene: -
v_gene: TRBV20-1
abundance: -
j_gene: TRBJ1-2
CDR3aa: CSARGGLLDGYTF
CDR3nt: TGCAGTGCTAGAGGGGGTTTATTAGATGGCTACACCTTC

d_gene: -
v_gene: TRBV29-1
abundance: -
j_gene: TRBJ2-7
CDR3aa: CSVGPGSSYEQYF
CDR3nt: TGCAGCGTCGGCCCAGGGTCCTCCTACGAGCAGTACTTC

d_gene: TRBD1
v_gene: TRBV28
abundance: few
j_gene: TRBJ2-7
CDR3aa: CASSTRQGKYF
CDR3nt: TGTGCCAGCAGTACAAGACAGGGGAAGTACTTC

d_gene: -
v_gene: TRBV7-6
abundance: -
j_gene: TRBJ2-3
CDR3aa: CASSPRALASDTQYF
CDR3nt: TGTGCCAGCAGCCCCAGGGCTCTAGCGTCAGATACGCAGTATTTT

d_gene: -
v_gene: TRBV15
abundance: many
j_gene: TRBJ2-5
CDR3aa: CATSRDLGSETQYF
CDR3nt: TGTGCCACCAGCAGAGACCTGGGTTCAGAGACCCAGTACTTC

d_gene: -
v_gene: TRBV2
abundance: -
j_gene: TRBJ2-1
CDR3aa: CASSEGGRVEQFF
CDR3nt: TGTGCCAGCAGTGAAGGGGGGCGAGTTGAGCAGTTCTTC

d_gene: -
v_gene: TRBV6-2/TRBV6-3
abundance: -
j_gene: TRBJ2-2
CDR3aa: CASKSWGNGTTGELFF
CDR3nt: TGTGCCAGCAAAAGCTGGGGGAACGGGACAACCGGGGAGCTGTTTTTT

d_gene: -
v_gene: TRBV12-3/TRBV12-4
abundance: many
j_gene: TRBJ2-7
CDR3aa: CASSLRLGQGEQYF
CDR3nt: TGTGCCAGCAGCCTACGTCTCGGGCAGGGCGAGCAGTACTTC

d_gene: TRBD2
v_gene: TRBV29-1
abundance: many
j_gene: TRBJ2-7
CDR3aa: CSVGSGRVEQYF
CDR3nt: TGCAGCGTGGGCAGCGGGAGAGTTGAGCAGTACTTC

d_gene: -
v_gene: TRBV14
abundance: -
j_gene: TRBJ1-3
CDR3aa: CASSQDRELPNF
CDR3nt: TGTGCCAGCAGCCAAGACCGCGAGCTCCCCAATTTT

d_gene: -
v_gene: TRBV6-2/TRBV6-3
abundance: many
j_gene: TRBJ2-7
CDR3aa: CASSFVGTYEQYF
CDR3nt: TGTGCCAGCAGTTTTGTCGGAACCTACGAGCAGTACTTC

d_gene: TRBD2
v_gene: TRBV7-3
abundance: -
j_gene: TRBJ2-1
CDR3aa: CASSILGGRGYNEQFF
CDR3nt: TGTGCCAGCAGCATTCTTGGCGGGAGGGGTTACAATGAGCAGTTCTTC

d_gene: -
v_gene: TRBV18
abundance: few
j_gene: TRBJ2-3
CDR3aa: CASSGTWAHTDTQYF
CDR3nt: TGTGCCAGCTCCGGGACATGGGCCCACACAGATACGCAGTATTTT

d_gene: -
v_gene: TRBV28
abundance: -
j_gene: TRBJ2-7
CDR3aa: CASMEGAPRGQYF
CDR3nt: TGTGCCAGCATGGAGGGAGCCCCCAGGGGGCAGTACTTC

d_gene: -
v_gene: TRBV7-2
abundance: many
j_gene: TRBJ1-5
CDR3aa: CASSSRGRSNQPQHF
CDR3nt: TGTGCCAGCAGCTCTCGTGGGCGGAGCAATCAGCCCCAGCATTTT

d_gene: TRBD2
v_gene: TRBV4-1
abundance: -
j_gene: TRBJ2-1
CDR3aa: CASSQDLWGVGAGGPNEQFF
CDR3nt: TGCGCCAGCAGCCAAGATTTGTGGGGGGTGGGAGCGGGAGGGCCCAATGAGCAGTTCTTC

d_gene: -
v_gene: TRBV5-1
abundance: few
j_gene: TRBJ2-7
CDR3aa: CASSLDYWEQYF
CDR3nt: TGCGCCAGCAGCTTAGACTACTGGGAGCAGTACTTC

d_gene: -
v_gene: TRBV4-3
abundance: -
j_gene: TRBJ2-3
CDR3aa: CASSQDRGGTSTDTRYF
CDR3nt: TGCGCCAGCAGCCAAGATAGGGGCGGTACTAGCACAGATACGCGGTATTTT

d_gene: -
v_gene: TRBV15
abundance: few
j_gene: TRBJ2-3
CDR3aa: CATSRDMTTQYF
CDR3nt: TGTGCCACCAGCAGAGATATGACTACGCAGTATTTT

d_gene: -
v_gene: TRBV6-6
abundance: few
j_gene: TRBJ1-1
CDR3aa: CASNKGAGDFF
CDR3nt: TGTGCCAGCAATAAGGGCGCTGGGGATTTCTTT

d_gene: -
v_gene: TRBV20-1
abundance: -
j_gene: TRBJ1-2
CDR3aa: CSAGGDLSYYTF
CDR3nt: TGCAGTGCTGGGGGAGATCTCAGTTACTACACCTTC

d_gene: TRBD1
v_gene: TRBV28
abundance: many
j_gene: TRBJ2-5
CDR3aa: CATGQVQETQYF
CDR3nt: TGTGCCACGGGACAGGTCCAAGAGACCCAGTACTTC

d_gene: TRBD2
v_gene: TRBV4-3
abundance: -
j_gene: TRBJ2-5
CDR3aa: CASSQGLAGGPLRAQYF
CDR3nt: TGCGCCAGCAGCCAAGGACTAGCGGGAGGCCCCCTTCGGGCCCAGTACTTC

d_gene: -
v_gene: TRBV4-2
abundance: -
j_gene: TRBJ1-5
CDR3aa: CASSPGIGSQPQHF
CDR3nt: TGTGCCAGCAGCCCCGGGATAGGCAGTCAGCCCCAGCATTTT

d_gene: TRBD1
v_gene: TRBV27
abundance: -
j_gene: TRBJ2-1
CDR3aa: CASRSLTGTGFYDEQFF
CDR3nt: TGTGCCAGCCGATCGCTAACCGGGACAGGGTTTTACGATGAGCAGTTCTTC

d_gene: TRBD1
v_gene: TRBV4-3
abundance: -
j_gene: TRBJ2-5
CDR3aa: CASSQDGQEQETQYF
CDR3nt: TGCGCCAGCAGCCAAGATGGACAGGAACAAGAGACCCAGTACTTC

d_gene: -
v_gene: TRBV20-1
abundance: few
j_gene: TRBJ2-2
CDR3aa: CSALLGFGELFF
CDR3nt: TGCAGTGCCTTGCTAGGATTCGGGGAGCTGTTTTTT

d_gene: -
v_gene: TRBV5-6
abundance: -
j_gene: TRBJ2-5
CDR3aa: CASSLPHRARETQYF
CDR3nt: TGTGCCAGCAGCTTGCCACACAGGGCCAGGGAGACCCAGTACTTC

d_gene: -
v_gene: TRBV21-1
abundance: many
j_gene: TRBJ2-7
CDR3aa: CASSKGIDRGQSYEQYF
CDR3nt: TGTGCCAGCAGCAAGGGAATCGACAGGGGGCAATCCTACGAGCAGTACTTC

d_gene: -
v_gene: TRBV7-9
abundance: few
j_gene: TRBJ2-2
CDR3aa: CASSLEMVSGELFF
CDR3nt: TGTGCCAGCAGCTTAGAAATGGTATCCGGGGAGCTGTTTTTT

d_gene: -
v_gene: TRBV21-1
abundance: few
j_gene: TRBJ2-7
CDR3aa: CASSNCLQGVYYEQYF
CDR3nt: TGTGCCAGCAGCAATTGTTTACAGGGGGTTTACTACGAGCAGTACTTC

d_gene: -
v_gene: TRBV7-3
abundance: -
j_gene: TRBJ2-1
CDR3aa: CASSSNGGAYNEQFF
CDR3nt: TGTGCCAGCAGCTCAAACGGGGGCGCCTACAATGAGCAGTTCTTC

d_gene: -
v_gene: TRBV11-1
abundance: -
j_gene: TRBJ2-1
CDR3aa: CASSHAFSEQFF
CDR3nt: TGTGCCAGCAGCCACGCCTTTTCTGAGCAGTTCTTC

d_gene: -
v_gene: TRBV10-3
abundance: few
j_gene: TRBJ1-5
CDR3aa: CAIKRGSHSNQPQHF
CDR3nt: TGTGCCATCAAAAGGGGCAGCCATAGCAATCAGCCCCAGCATTTT

d_gene: -
v_gene: TRBV14
abundance: few
j_gene: TRBJ2-2
CDR3aa: CASSQESYTGELFF
CDR3nt: TGTGCCAGCAGCCAAGAATCTTACACCGGGGAGCTGTTTTTT

d_gene: -
v_gene: TRBV7-9
abundance: few
j_gene: TRBJ2-3
CDR3aa: CASTGGNGTDTQYF
CDR3nt: TGTGCCAGCACTGGCGGGAATGGCACAGATACGCAGTATTTT

d_gene: -
v_gene: TRBV15
abundance: many
j_gene: TRBJ1-5
CDR3aa: CATSRDYKDQPQHF
CDR3nt: TGTGCCACCAGCAGAGATTATAAGGATCAGCCCCAGCATTTT

d_gene: -
v_gene: TRBV7-2
abundance: few
j_gene: TRBJ2-1
CDR3aa: CASSLHLVNEQFF
CDR3nt: TGTGCCAGCAGCCTCCATCTAGTGAATGAGCAGTTCTTC

d_gene: -
v_gene: TRBV6-1
abundance: few
j_gene: TRBJ2-7
CDR3aa: CASSTRRWAREQYF
CDR3nt: TGTGCCAGCAGTACCCGGAGGTGGGCGAGAGAGCAGTACTTC

d_gene: TRBD1
v_gene: TRBV12-3/TRBV12-4
abundance: many
j_gene: TRBJ1-4
CDR3aa: CASSPTGGGEKLFF
CDR3nt: TGTGCCAGCAGCCCCACAGGGGGCGGTGAAAAACTGTTTTTT

d_gene: -
v_gene: TRBV7-2
abundance: -
j_gene: TRBJ2-7
CDR3aa: CASSSSGTPYEQYF
CDR3nt: TGTGCCAGCAGCTCCTCCGGGACCCCCTACGAGCAGTACTTC

d_gene: TRBD1
v_gene: TRBV28
abundance: -
j_gene: TRBJ1-2
CDR3aa: CASSPGGGGYGYTF
CDR3nt: TGTGCCAGCAGTCCAGGGGGGGGAGGCTATGGCTACACCTTC